One sample yielded the 30 T cell receptor beta chains listed below, sequenced in a study of Ad26.COV2.S vaccination and SARS-CoV-2 variants. Treatment denoted: some 20 received Ad26.COV2.S at low or high dose, single or two shots; roughly five received placebo; per-sample allocation not given. Material that was analyzed had been drawn on day 63 after the first vaccine or placebo injection. Only in-frame clones appear in the TCRdb table, and some are missing; sequencing was by immunoSEQ multiplex PCR. Here the sample spans roughly 330,000 clones, roughly 90% being singletons. Sequenced here: peripheral blood, sampled in a trial of Ad26.COV2.S vaccine versus placebo. The receptor set was obtained from a person aged 18-65 years who received the Ad26.COV2.S COVID-19 vaccine or a placebo.

The rearrangement uses TRBV18 and TRBJ1-6; TRBD1 agrees at 10 bases. Germline lookup yields CDR1 KGHSH and CDR2 LQKENI. The V segment lost 6 bases and the J segment 7 bases; nucleotides outside the gene matches: 3. The CDR3 sequence is 14 residues long. CDR3 sequence reads: CASSQDRGNSPLHF. CDR3 DNA: TGTGCCAGCTCCCAGGACAGGGGGAATTCACCCCTCCACTTT.

CDR3 amino acids: CAISESIEATLEQYF. The DNA of the CDR3 is TGTGCCATCAGTGAGTCGATCGAGGCGACTCTCGAGCAGTACTTC. V and J are TRBV10-3 and TRBJ2-7; unclear D gene. Germline V lookup: CDR1 ENHRY, CDR2 SYGVKD. V gave up 0 bases and J gave up 6 bases, with 15 bases separating them. The CDR3 is made up of 15 amino acids.

This chain links TRBV12-3 or TRBV12-4 with TRBJ2-5; D is possibly TRBD1 (5 bases). Trimming left V 3 bases short and J 3 bases short, with 8 bases between. The CDR3 contains 13 residues. CDR3 loop: CASSFTGKETQYF. In DNA form, the CDR3 reads TGTGCCAGCAGTTTTACAGGCAAAGAGACCCAGTACTTC.

This chain uses TRBV12-5 with TRBJ1-1, with D unresolved. The germline V and J ends were trimmed by 5 bases and 4 bases, with 11 bases remaining between them. The CDR3 consists of 13 residues. Germline V gives CDR1 LGHNT, CDR2 FRNRAP. CDR3 DNA: TGTGCTAGTGGTCCCCTGGGCTCCACTGAAGCTTTCTTT. Its translation: CASGPLGSTEAFF. Filled out from reference TRBV12-5 and TRBJ1-1, the complete variable domain reads DARVTQTPRHKVTEMGQEVTMRCQPILGHNTVFWYRQTMMQGLELLAYFRNRAPLDDSGMPKDRFSAEMPDATLATLKIQPSEPRDSAVYFCASGPLGSTEAFFGQGTRLTVV.

In its sample, this clone was seen a few times. The chain has TRBV7-2 and TRBJ1-5, with D hard to call. Germline-derived CDR1 and CDR2 are SGHTA and FQGNSA. The CDR3 is 14 residues long. Trimming took off 1 base at V and 5 bases at J, with 9 bases between the two ends. CDR3 loop: CASSLGAGHQPQHF. The CDR3 DNA reads as TGTGCCAGCAGCTTAGGAGCCGGGCATCAGCCCCAGCATTTT.

The chain links TRBV6-5 to TRBJ1-4; TRBD1 is a possible D gene (5 bases). V lost 8 bases to trimming and J lost 8 bases, with 21 bases between them. Germline V gene sequence: CDR1 MNHEY, CDR2 SVGAGI. This CDR3 spans 15 amino acids. The CDR3 sequence: CASGTRAGPLEKLFF. CDR3 nucleotide sequence: TGTGCCAGCGGGACCCGGGCAGGGCCTTTAGAAAAACTGTTTTTT.

This clone was observed a single time. The chain couples TRBV3-1 (or the pseudogene TRBV3-2) to TRBJ1-1; 9 nucleotides line up with TRBD1. CDR1 is LGHDT, CDR2 YNNKEL, per germline (reference sequence). The V segment lost 1 base and the J segment 2 bases; nucleotides outside the gene matches: 8. The CDR3 is made up of 17 amino acids. This CDR3 reads CASSQVVGQGYNTEAFF. The CDR3, as DNA: TGTGCCAGCAGCCAAGTGGTCGGACAGGGGTATAACACTGAAGCTTTCTTT.

The chain combines TRBV4-1 with TRBJ2-1; D perhaps matches TRBD2 (7 bases). This CDR3 is 17 amino acids long. The germline V gene encodes CDR1 MGHRA and CDR2 YSYEKL. The ends were cut back, 1 base at V and 3 bases at J, with 16 bases in the middle. DNA for the CDR3: TGCGCCAGCAGCCAAGTTGAGGCGGGGGACATCTACAATGAGCAGTTCTTC. Translating it yields CASSQVEAGDIYNEQFF.

The rearrangement links TRBV10-3 to TRBJ1-2; 8 nucleotides match TRBD1. V trimming: 5 bases; J trimming: 4 bases; junction bases outside the gene matches: 6. The CDR3 loop spans 14 amino acids. Germline-derived CDR1 and CDR2 are ENHRY and SYGVKD. CDR3 bases: TGTGCCATCAGTCCACAGGGGGTGGGCTATGGCTACACCTTC. Residues: CAISPQGVGYGYTF.

This chain connects TRBV10-3 to TRBJ2-1; 9 nucleotides line up with TRBD1. The germline gives CDR1 ENHRY, CDR2 SYGVKD. The CDR3 sequence is 17 residues long. The V segment lost 3 bases and the J segment 3 bases; nucleotides outside the gene matches: 9. Here the CDR3 DNA reads TGTGCCATCAGTGACCCCCTACAGGGGGCCATCTACAATGAGCAGTTCTTC. Translated: CAISDPLQGAIYNEQFF.

The chain carries TRBV12-3 or TRBV12-4 and TRBJ1-1; no reliable D call. CDR3 size: 13 residues. The V and J ends lost 5 bases and 6 bases respectively, with 13 bases between them. CDR3 sequence: CASSASGGAEAFF. The CDR3 DNA sequence: TGTGCCAGCAGTGCTTCGGGAGGCGCTGAAGCTTTCTTT.

This clone has just one count. This chain links TRBV3-1 (or the pseudogene TRBV3-2) with TRBJ1-6; D call uncertain. In germline, CDR1 is LGHDT, CDR2 YNNKEL (reference sequence). This CDR3 has 13 residues. Trimming stripped 0 bases from V and 12 bases from J, with 9 bases between. DNA for the CDR3: TGTGCCAGCAGCCAAGACCCCAGGCAACCCCTCCACTTT. The encoded protein is CASSQDPRQPLHF.

V and J are TRBV6-6 and TRBJ2-7; no clear D. The CDR3 is 14 residues long. Germline V gene data show CDR1 as MNHNY and CDR2 as SVGAGI (reference sequence). Trimming removed 0 bases from V and 5 bases from J, with 11 bases in between. The CDR3 region has the DNA TGTGCCAGCAGTTACTCCGGACCCGGCGACGAGCAGTACGTC. Translated: CASSYSGPGDEQYV.

In DNA, the CDR3 is TGCGCCAGCAGCCAAGATCGTGGGACAGGGGGGTTAGAGCCCCGAGAGACCCAGTACTTC. Translating it yields CASSQDRGTGGLEPRETQYF. The chain links TRBV4-3 to TRBJ2-5, with 11 bases identical to TRBD1. Germline CDR1 and CDR2: LGHNA and YSLEER. Trimming removed 0 bases from V and 4 bases from J; junction bases left unmatched: 16. The CDR3 is 20 residues long.

This rearrangement joins TRBV19 to TRBJ1-5, with 8 bases that match TRBD1. The V gene end was trimmed by 5 bases and the J gene end by 4 bases; junction bases not matched to a gene: 7. The CDR3 runs to 15 residues. Germline-derived CDR1 and CDR2 are LNHDA and SQIVND (reference sequence). The CDR3 here is CASSLGQVGNQPQHF. The DNA for the CDR3 is TGTGCCAGTAGTCTGGGACAGGTTGGGAATCAGCCCCAGCATTTT.

The rearrangement links TRBV4-1 to TRBJ1-5; TRBD1 matches at 10 bases. This CDR3 comprises 18 residues. Trimming removed 2 bases from V and 6 bases from J; junction bases left unmatched: 13. The V gene's germline CDR1 is MGHRA and CDR2 YSYEKL. The CDR3 DNA reads as TGCGCCAGCAGCCAAACCAAGAAACCGGGACAGGGGAGTCAGCCCCAGCATTTT. Translation gives CASSQTKKPGQGSQPQHF.

The chain combines TRBV7-9 with TRBJ2-5; D perhaps matches TRBD1 (5 bases). Germline V CDR1 and CDR2: SEHNR, FQNEAQ (reference sequence). Trimming left V 2 bases short and J 4 bases short, with 11 bases between. The CDR3 is 14 residues long. CDR3 sequence reads: CASSLIGARETQYF. CDR3 DNA sequence: TGTGCCAGCAGCTTAATAGGGGCCCGAGAGACCCAGTACTTC. Supplemented by reference TRBV7-9 and TRBJ2-5, the full variable domain reads DTGVSQNPRHKITKRGQNVTFRCDPISEHNRLYWYRQTLGQGPEFLTYFQNEAQLEKSRLLSDRFSAERPKGSFSTLEIQRTEQGDSAMYLCASSLIGARETQYFGPGTRLLVL.

The chain combines TRBV6-5 with TRBJ2-1; no definite D call. This CDR3 contains 14 residues. The germline CDR1 and CDR2 sequences are MNHEY and SVGAGI. Trimming pared 0 bases from V and 4 bases from J, leaving 7 bases between. The CDR3 protein is CASSYSNPYNEQFF. CDR3 DNA: TGTGCCAGCAGTTACTCGAACCCATACAATGAGCAGTTCTTC.

In its sample, this clone was seen a few times. This sequence joins TRBV5-1 and TRBJ2-7, with a weak D call TRBD1 (5 bases). This CDR3 has 13 residues. Trimming took off 3 bases at V and 4 bases at J, with 11 bases between the two ends. The germline V gene encodes CDR1 SGHRS and CDR2 YFSETQ. CDR3 region: CASSSGHGYEQYV. DNA for the CDR3: TGCGCCAGCAGCTCTGGACACGGATACGAGCAGTACGTC.

This clone was recorded at least ten times. The V gene is TRBV11-2, the J gene TRBJ2-2; 7 nucleotides agree with TRBD2. The CDR3 loop spans 16 amino acids. Germline assignment: CDR1 SGHAT and CDR2 FQNNGV. The V gene end was trimmed by 5 bases and the J gene end by 4 bases; junction bases not matched to a gene: 10. The CDR3 DNA is TGTGCCAGCAGCCGCATTTTGGGGGAGGGCACCGGGGAGCTGTTTTTT. Translated, it gives CASSRILGEGTGELFF.

This chain joins TRBV7-2 and TRBJ2-1; 9 nucleotides align to TRBD1. Trimming removed 5 bases from V and 3 bases from J; junction bases left unmatched: 8. CDR1 and CDR2 from the germline V gene are SGHTA and FQGNSA. The CDR3 loop spans 16 amino acids. The CDR3 reads CASSRAGTGNYNEQFF. DNA for the CDR3: TGTGCCAGCAGCAGGGCCGGGACAGGGAACTACAATGAGCAGTTCTTC.

This chain uses TRBV14 with TRBJ1-1, with D perhaps matching TRBD1 (6 bases). Looked up from germline, CDR1 is SGHDN and CDR2 is FVKESK. The length of the CDR3 is 14 residues. The V end was cut by 0 bases, the J end by 6 bases, with 11 bases between. CDR3 protein: CASSQETGPPEAFF. The DNA for the CDR3 is TGTGCCAGCAGCCAAGAAACAGGGCCCCCTGAAGCTTTCTTT. The whole variable domain, filled in from reference TRBV14 and TRBJ1-1, reads EAGVTQFPSHSVIEKGQTVTLRCDPISGHDNLYWYRRVMGKEIKFLLHFVKESKQDESGMPNNRFLAERTGGTYSTLKVQPAELEDSGVYFCASSQETGPPEAFFGQGTRLTVV.

The V and J genes are TRBV19 and TRBJ1-5; unclear D gene. From germline, CDR1 is LNHDA and CDR2 SQIVND (reference sequence). This CDR3 region has 14 residues. The V and J ends lost 10 bases and 2 bases respectively, with 15 bases between them. The CDR3 DNA follows: TGTGCCACCTACGGTATGATTGGCAATCAGCCCCAGCATTTT. It translates to CATYGMIGNQPQHF.

The V gene is TRBV19, the J gene TRBJ2-7; D is perhaps TRBD1 (6 bases). CDR1 and CDR2 from the germline V gene are LNHDA and SQIVND (reference sequence). The V and J ends lost 5 bases and 2 bases respectively, with 10 bases between them. The CDR3 contains 13 residues. The CDR3 reads CASSSGVPYEQYF. The DNA for the CDR3 is TGTGCCAGTAGTTCAGGGGTTCCCTACGAGCAGTACTTC.

This chain uses TRBV7-2 with TRBJ2-5, with D unclear. The CDR3 sequence is 14 residues long. Germline CDR1 is SGHTA and CDR2 is FQGNSA. Trimming stripped 5 bases from V and 1 base from J, with 11 bases between. CDR3 loop: CASSRRWAQETQYF. DNA of the CDR3: TGTGCCAGCAGCCGCAGGTGGGCCCAAGAGACCCAGTACTTC.

The V gene is TRBV24-1, the J gene TRBJ1-1, with D perhaps TRBD1 (6 bases). The ends were cut back, 4 bases at V and 1 base at J, with 9 bases in the middle. The CDR3 runs to 14 residues. From germline, CDR1 is KGHDR and CDR2 SFDVKD. The CDR3 coding sequence is TGTGCCACCAGTGACTCACAGGGGAACACTGAAGCTTTCTTT. Translated, it gives CATSDSQGNTEAFF.

V is TRBV18 and J is TRBJ1-5, with TRBD1 as a possible D gene (6 bases). The germline CDR1 and CDR2 sequences are KGHSH and LQKENI. The CDR3 runs to 15 residues. V was clipped by 3 bases and J by 3 bases, with 12 bases between them. The CDR3 is CASSPRGQINQPQHF. In DNA, the CDR3 is TGTGCCAGCTCACCTAGAGGACAGATCAATCAGCCCCAGCATTTT.

The chain employs TRBV5-4 and TRBJ2-2; no reliable D call. This CDR3 spans 12 amino acids. V was shortened by 2 bases and J by 3 bases, with 2 bases between the two germline ends. The germline gives CDR1 SGHNT, CDR2 YYREEE (reference sequence). CDR3 sequence (DNA): TGTGCCAGCAGCTTTGACACCGGGGAGCTGTTTTTT. Translated: CASSFDTGELFF.

The V call is TRBV30, the J call TRBJ1-1, with 7 positions matching TRBD1. The length of the CDR3 is 18 residues. Losses at the gene ends were 5 bases for V and 1 base for J; bases not matched to a gene: 19. The germline CDR1 and CDR2 sequences are GTSNPN and SVGIG (reference sequence). In nucleotides, the CDR3 is TGTGCCTGGGGACACTCGGGGGAGTCCCGGGACAGGAACACTGAAGCTTTCTTT. Its translation is CAWGHSGESRDRNTEAFF.

The chain couples TRBV5-6 to TRBJ1-6; the match to TRBD1 covers 9 bases. Trimming cost V 0 bases and J 8 bases; bases outside gene matches: 3. The CDR3 has 15 residues. Germline assignment: CDR1 SGHDT and CDR2 YYEEEE. The CDR3 nucleotides read TGTGCCAGCAGCTTGGGGACAGGGGAATATTCACCCCTCCACTTT. Translation: CASSLGTGEYSPLHF.